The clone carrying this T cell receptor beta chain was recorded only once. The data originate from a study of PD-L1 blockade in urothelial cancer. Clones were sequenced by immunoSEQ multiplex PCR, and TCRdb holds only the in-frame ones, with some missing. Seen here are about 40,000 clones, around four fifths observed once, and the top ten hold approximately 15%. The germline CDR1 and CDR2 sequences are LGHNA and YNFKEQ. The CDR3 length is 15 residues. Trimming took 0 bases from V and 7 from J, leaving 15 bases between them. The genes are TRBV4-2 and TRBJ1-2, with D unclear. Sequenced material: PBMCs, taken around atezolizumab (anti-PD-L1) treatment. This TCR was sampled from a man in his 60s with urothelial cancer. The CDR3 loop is CASSQDARPRLGYTF. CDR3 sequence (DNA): TGTGCCAGCAGCCAAGACGCCAGGCCTCGCCTTGGCTACACCTTC.